The 25 T cell receptor beta chains below were found in one sample sequenced in a study of Ad26.COV2.S vaccination and SARS-CoV-2 variants (dated by TCRdb to about 2021). Libraries were built with the immunoSEQ multiplex PCR assay. Not all clones reach the TCRdb copy of this immuneACCESS table, which keeps in-frame sequences only. Checked studies attribute under half of the gap to unresolved V genes and leave the rest unexplained. In all, the sample holds about 440,000 clones, and around 90% of those were seen once. The biggest ten clones account for about 4.5% of the sample. The treatment or condition label of this sample denotes: about 20 received Ad26.COV2.S at low or high dose, single or two shots; about 5 received placebo; per-sample allocation not given. For vaccine and placebo recipients, the sequenced repertoires came from samples collected on day 63 after the first injection. Sample: peripheral blood, taken in a trial of Ad26.COV2.S vaccine versus placebo. The receptor source for this set is a person between 18 and 59 years old who received the Ad26.COV2.S COVID-19 vaccine or a placebo.

V is TRBV19 and J is TRBJ2-7; either TRBD1 or TRBD2 may fit D (6 bases each). CDR1 is LNHDA and CDR2 is SQIVND in the germline V gene (reference sequence). Between the trimmed V and J ends, which lost 10 bases and 0 bases, there was a span of 22 bases. The length of the CDR3 is 16 residues. The CDR3 DNA reads as TGTGCCACCAAGGGGGGCGGGCCCGCTAGCTCCTACGAGCAGTACTTC. Translated, it gives CATKGGGPASSYEQYF.

The chain joins TRBV18 to TRBJ2-7; possibly TRBD2 for D (5 bases). The CDR3 extends over 13 amino acids. V shed 2 bases and J shed 2 bases, with 7 bases lying between them. Germline lookup yields CDR1 KGHSH and CDR2 LQKENI. Here the CDR3 DNA reads TGTGCCAGCTCACCAGGGAGACCCTACGAGCAGTACTTC. It translates to CASSPGRPYEQYF.

This clone was seen only a few times. The V gene is TRBV12-3 or TRBV12-4, the J gene TRBJ1-2; 7 positions match TRBD1. The CDR3 loop spans 12 amino acids. With V trimmed by 5 bases and J by 4 bases, 1 base remained unmatched. The CDR3 spells CASSAGGYGYTF. CDR3 DNA sequence: TGTGCCAGCAGTGCAGGGGGCTATGGCTACACCTTC.

The chain combines TRBV28 with TRBJ1-4, with TRBD1 identical over 7 bases. CDR1 is MDHEN and CDR2 is SYDVKM in the germline V gene. This CDR3 spans 15 amino acids. Trimming removed 5 bases from V and 7 bases from J; junction bases left unmatched: 10. The CDR3: CASSPDGTVSEKLFF. CDR3 coding DNA: TGTGCCAGCAGTCCCGACGGGACAGTCTCTGAAAAACTGTTTTTT. Using reference TRBV28 and TRBJ1-4 for the parts outside the CDR3, the full variable domain is DVKVTQSSRYLVKRTGEKVFLECVQDMDHENMFWYRQDPGLGLRLIYFSYDVKMKEKGDIPEGYSVSREKKERFSLILESASTNQTSMYLCASSPDGTVSEKLFFGSGTQLSVL.

The chain couples TRBV6-2 or TRBV6-3 to TRBJ2-7, with D unclear. V was pared by 4 bases and J by 2 bases, with 3 bases between. The CDR3 loop spans 11 amino acids. Looked up from germline, CDR1 is MNHEY and CDR2 is SVGEGT. The CDR3 loop is CASSFTYEQYF. The CDR3 DNA sequence: TGTGCCAGCAGTTTTACCTACGAGCAGTACTTC.

This rearrangement joins TRBV19 to TRBJ2-3; no firm D call. This CDR3 has 12 amino acids. Germline V gene sequence: CDR1 LNHDA, CDR2 SQIVND (reference sequence). V lost 7 bases and J lost 3, with 8 bases in between. In DNA form, the CDR3 reads TGTGCCAGTATCGGACGTACAGATACGCAGTATTTT. The encoded protein is CASIGRTDTQYF.

The chain uses TRBV6-4 and TRBJ1-1, with D tentatively TRBD1 (5 bases). Germline V gives CDR1 MRHNA, CDR2 SNTAGT. CDR3 size: 16 residues. Deletions cut 4 bases from V and 3 bases from J, with 18 bases between. The CDR3 loop is CASSAPVFPGDTEAFF. CDR3 bases: TGTGCCAGCAGTGCCCCGGTGTTTCCGGGGGACACTGAAGCTTTCTTT.

This rearrangement joins TRBV18 to TRBJ2-2; D possibly matches TRBD1 or TRBD2 (5 bases each). Trimming removed 2 bases from V and 6 bases from J, with 13 bases in between. The CDR3 is 15 residues long. CDR1 is KGHSH and CDR2 is LQKENI in the germline V gene. The CDR3 protein is CASSPFDSGPGELFF. CDR3 DNA: TGTGCCAGCTCACCATTCGATTCGGGACCCGGGGAGCTGTTTTTT.

This chain uses TRBV19 with TRBJ2-5, with D maybe TRBD1 (5 bases). The CDR3 is 13 residues long. Germline V gives CDR1 LNHDA, CDR2 SQIVND (reference sequence). V was cut by 5 bases and J by 3 bases, with 10 bases left in between. CDR3 sequence reads: CASSFLREETQYF. DNA for the CDR3: TGTGCCAGTAGTTTCCTCAGGGAAGAGACCCAGTACTTC.

V usage is TRBV7-6 and J usage is TRBJ1-4, with D unclear. Trimming took off 5 bases at V and 8 bases at J, with 18 bases between the two ends. The CDR3 is 15 amino acids. Germline assignment: CDR1 SGHVS and CDR2 FNYEAQ. The CDR3 loop reads CASSQVSNSDEKLFF. The DNA of the CDR3 is TGTGCCAGCAGCCAGGTCTCCAACTCGGACGAAAAACTGTTTTTT.

This chain uses TRBV27 with TRBJ2-6; D is undetermined. The CDR3 is 16 residues long. The V end was cut by 4 bases, the J end by 0 bases, with 10 bases between. Looked up from germline, CDR1 is MNHEY and CDR2 is SMNVEV (reference sequence). The CDR3 DNA sequence: TGTGCCAGCAGTTCCCCGTCGCGCTCTGGGGCCAACGTCCTGACTTTC. Translated, it gives CASSSPSRSGANVLTF.

This clone was seen just once. The chain recombines TRBV27 with TRBJ2-7, with D possibly being TRBD1 or TRBD2 (6 bases each). CDR1 is MNHEY and CDR2 is SMNVEV in the germline V gene (reference sequence). V lost 5 bases to trimming and J lost 0 bases, with 11 bases between them. This CDR3 has 14 amino acids. The CDR3 sequence: CASSRGADSYEQYF. In DNA form, the CDR3 reads TGTGCCAGCAGTAGGGGGGCGGACTCCTACGAGCAGTACTTC.

The chain joins TRBV7-2 to TRBJ2-7, with D uncertain. Germline CDR1 reads SGHTA; CDR2 reads FQGNSA. Trimming took 5 bases from V and 2 from J, leaving 13 bases between them. This CDR3 contains 14 residues. CDR3 bases: TGTGCCAGCAGCGACCTGTTCCCGGCCTACGAGCAGTACTTC. This translates into CASSDLFPAYEQYF. Together with reference TRBV7-2 and TRBJ2-7, the CDR3 gives the full variable domain: GAGVSQSPSNKVTEKGKDVELRCDPISGHTALYWYRQSLGQGLEFLIYFQGNSAPDKSGLPSDRFSAERTGGSVSTLTIQRTQQEDSAVYLCASSDLFPAYEQYFGPGTRLTVT.

V gene TRBV24-1 combines with J gene TRBJ1-4, with no clear D. Deletions cut 12 bases from V and 7 bases from J, with 11 bases between. The CDR3 totals 11 residues. In germline, CDR1 is KGHDR, CDR2 SFDVKD. CDR3 sequence: CASRVGEKLFF. CDR3 in DNA: TGTGCCTCCCGGGTAGGTGAAAAACTGTTTTTT.

This clone was seen a single time. V gene TRBV5-4 combines with J gene TRBJ2-7; 8 positions agree with TRBD2. The CDR3 extends over 15 amino acids. Germline CDR1 and CDR2: SGHNT and YYREEE (reference sequence). J lost 9 bases, V lost 4 bases, and 15 bases had no gene match. CDR3 DNA sequence: TGTGCCAGCAGCGCCCAGGGTAGCGGGATATCGGGGCAGTACTTC. Its translation is CASSAQGSGISGQYF.

V gene TRBV7-8 combines with J gene TRBJ2-5; 15 positions match TRBD2. The germline CDR1 and CDR2 sequences are SGHVS and FQNEAQ. The CDR3 runs 17 residues. J was trimmed by 6 bases and V by 1 base; bases with no gene match: 6. The CDR3 nucleotides are TGTGCCAGCAGCTTAGGGGGACTAGCGGGAGGTAGGAAGACCCAGTACTTC. Protein sequence: CASSLGGLAGGRKTQYF.

The V call is TRBV19, the J call TRBJ2-1, with D possibly being TRBD1 (5 bases). V was pared by 1 base and J by 1 base, with 11 bases between. The V gene's germline CDR1 is LNHDA and CDR2 SQIVND (reference sequence). The CDR3 contains 16 residues. This CDR3 is CASSIVGDPSYNEQFF. The DNA of the CDR3 is TGTGCCAGTAGTATAGTAGGGGATCCTTCCTACAATGAGCAGTTCTTC.

The V and J genes are TRBV5-4 and TRBJ1-1; D call uncertain. CDR1 and CDR2 from the germline V gene are SGHNT and YYREEE (reference sequence). V gave up 4 bases and J gave up 4 bases, with 14 bases separating them. The CDR3 runs 14 residues. The CDR3 spells CASSPGRFVTEAFF. The CDR3 DNA is TGTGCCAGCAGCCCAGGACGGTTTGTCACTGAAGCTTTCTTT.

V is TRBV5-6 and J is TRBJ1-5, with 8 nucleotides matching TRBD1. In germline, CDR1 is SGHDT, CDR2 YYEEEE. The CDR3 has 16 residues. J gave up 4 bases and V 2 bases, and 8 bases lay outside the gene matches. In nucleotides, the CDR3 is TGTGCCAGCAGCTTAAGACAGGGGCTTTTAAATCAGCCCCAGCATTTT. This encodes CASSLRQGLLNQPQHF.

The chain has TRBV7-9 and TRBJ2-7; 8 nucleotides line up with TRBD1. Trimming cost V 3 bases and J 4 bases; bases outside gene matches: 2. The CDR3 runs to 13 residues. CDR1 and CDR2 from the germline V gene are SEHNR and FQNEAQ (reference sequence). The CDR3 bases are TGTGCCAGCAGCTTTGGACAGGGATACGAGCAGTACTTC. This codes for CASSFGQGYEQYF.

The V and J genes are TRBV7-9 and TRBJ2-3; 10 bases align to TRBD1. Losses at the gene ends were 5 bases for V and 4 bases for J; bases not matched to a gene: 6. The germline V gene encodes CDR1 SEHNR and CDR2 FQNEAQ (reference sequence). The CDR3 runs to 15 residues. The CDR3 coding sequence is TGTGCCAGCAGCGTTAGGGACAGGGGAGCAGATACGCAGTATTTT. Amino acid sequence: CASSVRDRGADTQYF.

The chain couples TRBV15 to TRBJ2-5; no reliable D call. Trimming took 0 bases from V and 5 from J, leaving 13 bases between them. CDR3 size: 15 residues. CDR1 LNHNV and CDR2 YYDKDF come from the germline V gene (reference sequence). The CDR3 bases are TGTGCCACCAGCAGAGATCCGAGACAACGGGAGACCCAGTACTTC. Encoded protein: CATSRDPRQRETQYF.

The chain has TRBV11-2 and TRBJ2-3; D is uncertain. The germline V and J ends were trimmed by 3 bases and 4 bases, with 14 bases remaining between them. This CDR3 has 15 amino acids. Germline CDR1 reads SGHAT; CDR2 reads FQNNGV. The CDR3 loop reads CASSFEKGRADTQYF. CDR3 in DNA: TGTGCCAGCAGCTTTGAGAAGGGTCGGGCAGATACGCAGTATTTT.

J is TRBJ2-1 and V is TRBV27; 9 bases match TRBD2. The CDR3 runs to 13 residues. Per the germline V gene, CDR1 is MNHEY and CDR2 is SMNVEV (reference sequence). The ends lost 9 bases at V and 4 bases at J; junction bases unmatched: 4. CDR3 residues: CASRLAAYNEQFF. The DNA of the CDR3 is TGTGCCAGTAGACTAGCGGCGTACAATGAGCAGTTCTTC.

This clone has only one observation. This chain connects TRBV6-2 or TRBV6-3 to TRBJ2-2; 10 bases are shared with TRBD2. The V and J ends lost 4 bases and 8 bases, in that order; junction bases with no gene match: 16. CDR1 MNHEY and CDR2 SVGEGT come from the germline V gene. This CDR3 is built from 18 residues. The CDR3, as DNA: TGTGCCAGCAGTTCCCCTGGTATTAGCGGGAGGACAATAGGGGAGCTGTTTTTT. Protein sequence: CASSSPGISGRTIGELFF.